This passage covers 20 T cell receptor beta chains from one sample sequenced in a study of blood T cells in healthy people across ages. A sample-barcoded 5' primer and a J-beta primer mix were used in a second PCR of roughly 7 to 11 cycles. Via MiXCR, TCRdb re-called the 5' RACE reads, giving one row per CDR3 protein. The repertoire holds roughly 800,000 distinct CDR3 sequences, with 55% to 75% as singletons. Sequences were obtained from blood. The source is a man younger than 45 in good health.

V usage is TRBV7-9 and J usage is TRBJ1-1; unclear D gene. V shed 4 bases and J shed 0 bases, with 9 bases lying between them. The CDR3 totals 14 residues. CDR1 is SEHNR and CDR2 is FQNEAQ in the germline V gene (reference sequence). CDR3 residues: CASSSRSMNTEAFF. The CDR3 region has the DNA TGTGCCAGCAGCTCCCGATCCATGAACACTGAAGCTTTCTTT.

The V gene is TRBV19, the J gene TRBJ1-2, with a possible D match to TRBD1 (5 bases). Between the trimmed V and J ends, which lost 5 bases and 4 bases, there was a span of 11 bases. This CDR3 region has 13 residues. The germline gives CDR1 LNHDA, CDR2 SQIVND (reference sequence). CDR3 residues: CASSPFTGYGYTF. In DNA form, the CDR3 reads TGTGCCAGTAGTCCTTTCACAGGCTATGGCTACACCTTC.

The chain recombines TRBV7-2 with TRBJ1-2; D unresolved. CDR1 and CDR2 (germline): SGHTA, FQGNSA. CDR3 length: 16 residues. V lost 4 bases and J 0 bases, leaving 15 bases between the germline ends. The CDR3 protein is CASSWEGRTTNYGYTF. CDR3 sequence (DNA): TGTGCCAGCAGCTGGGAAGGAAGGACCACTAACTATGGCTACACCTTC.

This clonotype turned up a few times. V usage is TRBV6-2 or TRBV6-3 and J usage is TRBJ2-1, with D possibly matching TRBD1 (5 bases). This CDR3 has 11 residues. CDR1 MNHEY and CDR2 SVGEGT come from the germline V gene. With 10 bases removed from V and 4 bases from J, the gap between germline ends came to 8 bases. The CDR3 spells CAIRQYNEQFF. The CDR3 DNA reads TGTGCCATACGACAGTACAATGAGCAGTTCTTC.

This chain connects TRBV6-1 to TRBJ2-3, with a weak D call TRBD2 (7 bases). The CDR3 is 16 amino acids. The germline V gene encodes CDR1 MNHNS and CDR2 SASEGT. V lost 9 bases and J 6 bases, leaving 25 bases between the germline ends. This chain's CDR3 is CASSRNAGALRDTQYF. The CDR3 DNA is TGTGCCAGTTCCAGGAATGCGGGGGCCCTTCGTGATACGCAGTATTTT.

The chain uses TRBV28 and TRBJ2-7, with 8 bases identical to TRBD2. The junction had 12 bases not matched to a gene; V was cut back by 10 bases and J by 4 bases. CDR1 is MDHEN and CDR2 is SYDVKM in the germline V gene. The CDR3 is 14 residues long. The CDR3 here is CATLETSDQYEQYF. CDR3 DNA: TGTGCCACCCTGGAGACTAGCGATCAGTACGAGCAGTACTTC.

The rearrangement links TRBV4-3 to TRBJ2-7; 10 bases are shared with TRBD2. The CDR3 is made up of 18 amino acids. Germline trimming cut 4 bases from V and 4 bases from J; bases unmatched to any gene: 16. CDR1 is LGHNA, CDR2 YSLEER, per germline. CDR3 region: CASSPILGSSGSGYEQYF. The CDR3 bases are TGCGCCAGCAGCCCGATATTGGGTTCTAGCGGGAGTGGGTACGAGCAGTACTTC.

The chain uses TRBV4-1 and TRBJ1-1; possibly TRBD1 for D (5 bases). V lost 6 bases and J 3 bases, leaving 20 bases between the germline ends. The CDR3 consists of 16 residues. Germline CDR1 is MGHRA and CDR2 is YSYEKL. The CDR3 here is CASSPLRGGEHTEAFF. The DNA of the CDR3 is TGCGCCAGCAGTCCTCTGCGGGGAGGGGAGCACACTGAAGCTTTCTTT.

There are a few counts of this clonotype. This rearrangement joins TRBV6-5 to TRBJ2-3; D is possibly TRBD2 (5 bases). The CDR3 extends over 14 amino acids. Germline CDR1 is MNHEY and CDR2 is SVGAGI. Trimming took 5 bases from V and 3 from J, leaving 12 bases between them. The CDR3 loop is CASSTQLGTDTQYF. CDR3 bases: TGTGCCAGCAGTACACAACTAGGGACAGATACGCAGTATTTT.

Here the CDR3 DNA reads TGCAGCGTCGCCGAATATAATAATGAGCAGTTCTTC. Amino acid sequence: CSVAEYNNEQFF. The chain uses TRBV29-1 and TRBJ2-1; unclear D gene. Trimming took off 6 bases at V and 7 bases at J, with 13 bases between the two ends. The CDR3 is 12 residues long. Germline loops: CDR1 SQVTM, CDR2 ANQGSEA.

V usage is TRBV6-5 and J usage is TRBJ2-7; D unclear. V shed 7 bases and J shed 2 bases, with 12 bases lying between them. Germline V gene lookup returns CDR1 MNHEY and CDR2 SVGAGI. This CDR3 is built from 13 residues. The CDR3 coding sequence is TGTGCCAGCAATCATCCGGTCACCTACGAGCAGTACTTC. Translating gives CASNHPVTYEQYF.

The V gene is TRBV12-3 or TRBV12-4, the J gene TRBJ2-5; no clear D gene. The tail of the sequence fits TRBJ2-7 better, so the J call may be wrong. The CDR3 extends over 12 amino acids. CDR3 DNA: TGTGCCAGCTGCCGAAGTGGAGACGAGCAGTACTTC. This translates into CASCRSGDEQYF.

The V call is TRBV20-1, the J call TRBJ2-3; D ambiguous. From germline, CDR1 is DFQATT and CDR2 SNEGSKA (reference sequence). The CDR3 contains 14 residues. With 3 bases removed from V and 0 bases from J, the gap between germline ends came to 10 bases. CDR3 amino acids: CSASFDTSTDTQYF. The CDR3 bases are TGCAGTGCTAGCTTTGACACTAGCACAGATACGCAGTATTTT.

The V gene is TRBV7-9, the J gene TRBJ2-7, with TRBD2 matching 13 bases. The ends lost 5 bases at V and 5 bases at J; junction bases unmatched: 12. CDR3 length equals 17 residues. The germline V gene encodes CDR1 SEHNR and CDR2 FQNEAQ (reference sequence). CDR3 sequence (DNA): TGTGCCAGCAGCCACCATACTAGCGGGAGGGCTAAACACGAGCAGTACTTC. Its protein product is CASSHHTSGRAKHEQYF.

This clonotype was seen a few times. The chain joins TRBV29-1 to TRBJ2-7, with 9 bases lining up with TRBD2. Germline V CDR1 and CDR2: SQVTM, ANQGSEA. The CDR3 has 14 residues. V trimming: 6 bases; J trimming: 2 bases; junction bases outside the gene matches: 8. The CDR3 region is CSVAVGGGAYEQYF. DNA of the CDR3: TGCAGCGTGGCCGTAGGCGGGGGGGCCTACGAGCAGTACTTC.

V and J are TRBV2 and TRBJ1-2, with D maybe TRBD1 (6 bases). From germline, CDR1 is SNHLY and CDR2 FYNNEI. The CDR3 extends over 15 amino acids. Trimming left V 8 bases short and J 6 bases short, with 22 bases between. The CDR3 DNA reads TGTGCCAGCGGAGTACAGGGTTTTTTCGACCATGGCTACACCTTC. This translates into CASGVQGFFDHGYTF.

The chain uses TRBV2 and TRBJ2-5; D may correspond to TRBD1 or TRBD2 (5 bases each). The end of the DNA is better explained by TRBJ2-7, so the J call may be wrong. The CDR3 consists of 14 residues. Looked up from germline, CDR1 is SNHLY and CDR2 is FYNNEI. CDR3 nucleotide sequence: TGTGCCAGCCGGGTAGGGACCCTCTCCTACGAGCAGTACTTC. Encoded protein: CASRVGTLSYEQYF.

The rearrangement links TRBV27 to TRBJ2-1; a weak D match, TRBD2 (5 bases). Germline CDR1 MNHEY, CDR2 SMNVEV (reference sequence). Trimming shortened V by 7 bases and J by 7 bases, and 20 bases separated the two germline ends. The CDR3 has 15 amino acids. The CDR3: CASITGIEALNEQFF. DNA of the CDR3: TGTGCCAGCATTACCGGGATAGAGGCCCTAAATGAGCAGTTCTTC.

This clonotype came up many times. This chain links TRBV20-1 with TRBJ2-1; 10 bases align to TRBD2. Germline CDR1 reads DFQATT; CDR2 reads SNEGSKA (reference sequence). The junction had 6 bases not matched to a gene; V was cut back by 6 bases and J by 4 bases. CDR3 length: 14 amino acids. CDR3 region: CSAQPGLAYNEQFF. In DNA, the CDR3 is TGCAGTGCGCAACCGGGACTAGCGTACAATGAGCAGTTCTTC.

This clonotype has more than one count but fewer than ten. The V call is TRBV9, the J call TRBJ2-5; 8 bases align to TRBD2. CDR1 SGDLS and CDR2 YYNGEE come from the germline V gene. The junction had 12 bases not matched to a gene; V was cut back by 4 bases and J by 4 bases. CDR3 length: 16 residues. The CDR3 loop is CASSRRGRPDAETQYF. The CDR3 nucleotides are TGTGCCAGCAGCCGACGCGGGAGGCCTGATGCAGAGACCCAGTACTTC.